This T cell receptor (beta chain) was obtained from a study of Graves' ophthalmopathy and Graves' hyperthyroidism (dated by TCRdb to 2016 to 2018). Regarding the research as a whole: Peripheral blood was collected at initial diagnosis, prior to any treatment. The study used signatures of the TCR beta repertoire to tell Graves' ophthalmopathy apart from Graves' hyperthyroidism and to predict which patients would progress to ophthalmopathy. The independent validation cohort included about 20 hyperthyroidism patients plus 17 patients who later progressed from hyperthyroidism to ophthalmopathy. Following sampling, methimazole starting at 30 mg daily was administered to hyperthyroidism patients, and high-dose intravenous methylprednisolone was administered to ophthalmopathy patients. In total, under 150 blood samples were TCR-sequenced: 40 to 45 ophthalmopathy, some 75 hyperthyroidism and 17 hyperthyroidism-to-ophthalmopathy patients. In five or six hyperthyroidism patients, the T-cell repertoire of thyroid tissue was compared with the T-cell repertoire of blood. To explore V-J signatures distinguishing ophthalmopathy from hyperthyroidism, a discovery set of 100 patients (43 ophthalmopathy, over 55 stable hyperthyroidism) was enrolled. Results and caveats for the whole study, not just this receptor: Sample size was not predetermined statistically, and investigators were not blinded to group allocation. In validation, the model predicted ophthalmopathy progression with nearly 71% sensitivity and roughly 72% specificity; approximately 12 predicted patients were CT-confirmed with GO in a median of approximately 6.5 months. Most expanded thyroid clonotypes with a frequency above 0.001 also appeared in blood, which suggests that blood repertoires may reflect the immune response in the thyroid. In cross-validation, the 13-signature model distinguished ophthalmopathy from stable hyperthyroidism with 87.88% sensitivity and 81.08% specificity, while in the test set the corresponding values were about 79% and 69%.

Patients with ophthalmopathy had moderately to severely active disease, with a Clinical Activity Score of 3 or more, a NOSPECS grade of 4 or more, and a disease duration of less than 3 months. Anyone with other autoimmune diseases, uncontrolled infections, pregnancy or lactation was excluded from the study. Diagnosis relied on clinical symptoms, serum thyroxine, TRAb, thyroid ultrasound and orbital computed tomography. Using Ficoll-Paque density gradient centrifugation, PBMCs were isolated from about 10 ml of fresh peripheral blood. Total RNA was extracted with Trizol reagent and quality-checked on an Agilent 2100 Bioanalyzer. Comment on this clonotype: Its antigen is still unknown. Base qualities are not provided; no much larger clone lies one nucleotide away.

TCR beta CDR3 regions were amplified from RNA transcripts for repertoire sequencing. HTBI primers and the Qiagen OneStep RT-PCR kit were used in a first-round RT-PCR, which was followed by a second-round multiplex PCR, size selection and purification. Libraries were sequenced paired-end with 100 bp reads on an Illumina HiSeq2000. The original methods were these. SOAPnuke was used to process the reads, removing any read that contained adapters or uncalled bases, had a mean Phred below 15, or lacked an exact match to the constant primer or identifier. COPE v1.2.5 was used to merge high-quality paired reads. Each unique nucleotide sequence was treated as a clonotype, and MiTCR v1.1 was used to align the clonotypes to the IMGT TRB V, D and J references. The analysis was limited to V-J combinations with a frequency above 0.0001, which together covered around 99% of the repertoires. A TCR clonal expansion and chaos score per V-J combination was defined as the ratio of F50 clonal expansion to chaos observed in the TCRdist matrix. Features were reduced by Welch's t-statistics and random forest to over 10 V-J combinations, which fed a naive Bayes classifier. Thyroid-blood repertoire similarity was quantified with the Morisita-Horn index. In TCRdb, the public reads were trimmed at Q25 with fastp and aligned with MiXCR, with productive beta chains retained. Every CDR3 protein is listed once, alongside the most common genes and DNA of its rows. TCRdb's processing, not the authors' own work, is the source of the V and J calls. Within this sample are 660,000 or so distinct CDR3 sequences, with roughly two fifths of them counted one time only. The ten largest make up over 2.5% of the sample.

According to the germline V gene (reference sequence), CDR1 reads SEHNR and CDR2 reads FQNEAQ. Compared with germline, V lacks 5 bases and J lacks 4 bases; bases without a gene match: 4. The CDR3 runs 15 amino acids, cysteine and phenylalanine included. Here the CDR3 DNA is all that survives: 45 bases in frame from base 1. The sample taken for sequencing was peripheral blood. The receptor chain draws on TRBV7-9 and TRBJ2-2; 10 bases in the middle match TRBD2. The receptor comes from an adult man with Graves' ophthalmopathy. The CDR3 corresponds to CASSQERGGTGELFF. The DNA sequence reads TGTGCCAGCAGCCAAGAGCGGGGGGGCACCGGGGAGCTGTTTTTT.